Here is one T cell receptor (beta chain) with its context. The data belong to a study of blood T cell repertoires in COVID-19. Clones were sequenced by immunoSEQ multiplex PCR, and TCRdb holds only the in-frame ones, with some missing. This sample has about 100,000 clones, with under 90% found just once. The specimen was peripheral blood. This receptor was obtained from a human donor in a cohort sampled during active COVID-19.

CDR3 loop: CASSMGTGERAQYF. Written as DNA, the CDR3 is TGTGCCAGTAGTATGGGTACAGGGGAAAGGGCCCAGTACTTC. This chain joins TRBV19 and TRBJ2-5; 7 nucleotides match TRBD1. In germline, CDR1 is LNHDA, CDR2 SQIVND (reference sequence). The CDR3 covers 14 residues. Unmatched junction bases numbered 10, after V lost 3 bases and J lost 9 bases.